This TCR beta chain comes out of a study of T cells expressing NK-cell markers. Per germline, CDR1 SEHNR and CDR2 FQNEAQ (reference sequence). The CDR3 covers 16 residues. TCRdb derives one entry per CDR3 protein from the 5' RACE reads, leaving out DNA. This sample's table has a few hundred thousand distinct CDR3 sequences. The clonotype comes from a young man in good health. V is TRBV7-9 and J is TRBJ2-5; TCRdb selects TRBD2, and the lack of DNA leaves this call unchecked. Sequenced sample: blood T cells: a sorted CD56 or NKG2C T cell subset, CD4+ or CD8+ T cells, or bulk PBMC T cells (not recorded which). This CDR3 reads CASSPRLAVIQETQYF. Filled out from reference TRBV7-9 and TRBJ2-5, the complete variable domain reads DTGVSQNPRHKITKRGQNVTFRCDPISEHNRLYWYRQTLGQGPEFLTYFQNEAQLEKSRLLSDRFSAERPKGSFSTLEIQRTEQGDSAMYLCASSPRLAVIQETQYFGPGTRLLVL.